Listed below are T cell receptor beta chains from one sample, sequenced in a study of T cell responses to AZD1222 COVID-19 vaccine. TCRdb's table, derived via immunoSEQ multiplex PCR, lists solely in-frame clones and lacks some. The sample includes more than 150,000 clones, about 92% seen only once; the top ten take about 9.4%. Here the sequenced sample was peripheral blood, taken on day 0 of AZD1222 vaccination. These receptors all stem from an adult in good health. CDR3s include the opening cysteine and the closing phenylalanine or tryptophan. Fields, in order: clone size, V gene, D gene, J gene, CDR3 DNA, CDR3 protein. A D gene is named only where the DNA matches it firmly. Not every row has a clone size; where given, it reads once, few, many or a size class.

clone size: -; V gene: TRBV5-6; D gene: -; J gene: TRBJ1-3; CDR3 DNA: TGTGCCAGCAGCTTGGGCCCCTCTGGAAACACCATATATTTT; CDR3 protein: CASSLGPSGNTIYF
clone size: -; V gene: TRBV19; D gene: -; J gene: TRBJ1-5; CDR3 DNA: TGTGCCAGTCTGGCAGGGGCGAATAGCAATCAGCCCCAGCATTTT; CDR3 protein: CASLAGANSNQPQHF
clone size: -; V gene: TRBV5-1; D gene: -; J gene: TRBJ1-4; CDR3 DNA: TGCGCCAGCCAAAGGGACCCCCAGGAGGAAAAACTGTTTTTT; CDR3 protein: CASQRDPQEEKLFF
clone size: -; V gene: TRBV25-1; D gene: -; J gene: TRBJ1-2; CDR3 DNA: TGTGCCAGCATGAAAGATAACTATGGCTACACCTTC; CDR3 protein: CASMKDNYGYTF
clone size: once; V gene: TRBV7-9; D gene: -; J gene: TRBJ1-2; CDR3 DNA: TGTGCCAGCAGAGGTCGGGGACAATTCAACTATGGCTACACCTTC; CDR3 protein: CASRGRGQFNYGYTF
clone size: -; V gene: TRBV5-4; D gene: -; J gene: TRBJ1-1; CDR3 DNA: TGTGCCAGCAGATTCGCCGCGAACACTGAAGCTTTCTTT; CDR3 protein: CASRFAANTEAFF
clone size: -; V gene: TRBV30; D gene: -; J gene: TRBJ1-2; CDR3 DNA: TGTGCCTGGGCCGGCTATGGCTACACCTTC; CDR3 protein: CAWAGYGYTF
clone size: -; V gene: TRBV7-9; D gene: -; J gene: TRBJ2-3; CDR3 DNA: TGTGCCAGCAGCTTAGGGGTTTTAACAGATACGCAGTATTTT; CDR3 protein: CASSLGVLTDTQYF
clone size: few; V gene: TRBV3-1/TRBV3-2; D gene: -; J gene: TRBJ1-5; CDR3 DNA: TGTGCCAGCAGCACAGGTGATAGCAATCAGCCCCAGCATTTT; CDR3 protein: CASSTGDSNQPQHF
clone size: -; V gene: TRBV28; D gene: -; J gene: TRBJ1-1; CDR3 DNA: TGTGCCAGCAGTTCCCGACGGAACACTGAAGCTTTCTTT; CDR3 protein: CASSSRRNTEAFF
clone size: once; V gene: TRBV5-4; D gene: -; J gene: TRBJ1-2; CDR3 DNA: TGTGCCAGCAGCTCCCTGGACACAGGGAAGGGCTACACCTTC; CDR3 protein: CASSSLDTGKGYTF
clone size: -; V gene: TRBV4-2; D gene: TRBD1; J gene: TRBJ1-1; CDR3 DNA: TGTGCCAGCAGCCAAGTGGGACAGGGCGTTGAAGCTTTCTTT; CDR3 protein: CASSQVGQGVEAFF
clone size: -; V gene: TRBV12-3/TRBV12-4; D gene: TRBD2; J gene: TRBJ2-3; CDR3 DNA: TGTGCCAGCACAGCGGGAGAGACAGATACGCAGTATTTT; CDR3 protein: CASTAGETDTQYF
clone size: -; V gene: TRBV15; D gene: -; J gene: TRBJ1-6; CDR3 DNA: TGTGCCACCAGCAGCCACGGACCGAATTCACCCCTCCACTTT; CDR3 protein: CATSSHGPNSPLHF
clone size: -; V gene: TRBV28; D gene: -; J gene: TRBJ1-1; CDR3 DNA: TGTGCCAGCACCCCATCCGGGGGATTATACACTGAAGCTTTCTTT; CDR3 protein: CASTPSGGLYTEAFF
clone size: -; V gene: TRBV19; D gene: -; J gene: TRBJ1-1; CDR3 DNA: TGTGCCAGTAGTATAGGAGGCTCTGAAGCTTTCTTT; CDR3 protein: CASSIGGSEAFF
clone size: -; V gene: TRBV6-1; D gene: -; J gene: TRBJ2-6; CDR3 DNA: TGTGCCAGCAGTGAAGGGGTTTCCGGGGCCAACGTCCTGACTTTC; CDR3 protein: CASSEGVSGANVLTF
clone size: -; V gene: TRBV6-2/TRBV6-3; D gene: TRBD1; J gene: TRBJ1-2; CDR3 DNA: TGTGCCAGCAGTACGACAGGGGACTATGGCTACACCTTC; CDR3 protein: CASSTTGDYGYTF